These 21 T cell receptor beta chains were sequenced from one sample in a study of T cell repertoires in cytomegalovirus infection. For these TCRs, the target antigens are not known. TCRdb re-analysed the reads in MiXCR, keeping a single row per CDR3 protein. The data show 650,000 to 900,000 distinct CDR3 sequences, with about 30% seen just once and around 12% held by the top ten. The material sequenced was cultured CD8+ T cells from PBMCs, taken from culture after CMV antigen stimulation. The receptors were sampled from a human donor in good health (CMV status not recorded). Some clones in this sample may be carry-over from other donors' samples.

This chain uses TRBV28 with TRBJ2-3, with TRBD2 matching 10 bases. V dropped 2 bases and J dropped 2; count of bases not matched to a gene: 7. Germline V gene sequence: CDR1 MDHEN, CDR2 SYDVKM. This CDR3 has 17 residues. CDR3 protein: CASSLGSGGDITDTQYF. The CDR3 DNA reads TGTGCCAGCAGTTTAGGAAGCGGGGGGGATATCACAGATACGCAGTATTTT.

V usage is TRBV12-3 or TRBV12-4 and J usage is TRBJ1-4; 9 positions match TRBD1. Trimming removed 10 bases from V and 13 bases from J; junction bases left unmatched: 13. The CDR3 totals 13 residues. DNA for the CDR3: TGTGCCACTCATGGGGACAGGGATGATGGACTGTTTTTT. As protein: CATHGDRDDGLFF.

This chain joins TRBV2 and TRBJ1-2; 9 bases line up with TRBD1. The CDR3 sequence is 12 residues long. Germline trimming cut 7 bases from V and 8 bases from J; bases unmatched to any gene: 5. Germline-derived CDR1 and CDR2 are SNHLY and FYNNEI. Here the CDR3 DNA reads TGTGCCAGCACCGACGACAGGGGGGGCTACACCTTC. This translates into CASTDDRGGYTF.

The chain has TRBV11-1 and TRBJ2-5; 11 bases are shared with TRBD2. Germline V gene data show CDR1 as SGHAT and CDR2 as FQDESV (reference sequence). The CDR3 extends over 14 amino acids. Unmatched junction bases numbered 3, after V lost 5 bases and J lost 4 bases. In nucleotides, the CDR3 is TGTGCCAGCAGCAATCTAGCGGGGGGAGAGACCCAGTACTTC. Translated, it gives CASSNLAGGETQYF.

This clonotype was counted between two and nine times. The chain joins TRBV5-6 to TRBJ1-2; D is unresolved. The V gene's germline CDR1 is SGHDT and CDR2 YYEEEE. V shed 4 bases and J shed 2 bases, with 9 bases lying between them. The CDR3 spans 13 residues. Written as DNA, the CDR3 is TGTGCCAGCAGCACCCGGAGGAACTATGGCTACACCTTC. This codes for CASSTRRNYGYTF.

V and J are TRBV28 and TRBJ1-1, with 8 bases matching TRBD1. The CDR3 totals 15 residues. Germline V lookup: CDR1 MDHEN, CDR2 SYDVKM. V shed 4 bases, J shed 0 bases, and the junction held 4 bases outside the gene matches. CDR3 coding DNA: TGTGCCAGCAGTTACGACAGGGGAGTGAACACTGAAGCTTTCTTT. It encodes CASSYDRGVNTEAFF. Drawing the rest from reference TRBV28 and TRBJ1-1, the complete variable domain is DVKVTQSSRYLVKRTGEKVFLECVQDMDHENMFWYRQDPGLGLRLIYFSYDVKMKEKGDIPEGYSVSREKKERFSLILESASTNQTSMYLCASSYDRGVNTEAFFGQGTRLTVV.

This sequence joins TRBV6-2 or TRBV6-3 and TRBJ2-1; D is perhaps TRBD1 (5 bases). The CDR3 contains 14 residues. Trimming removed 7 bases at V and 2 bases at J, with 12 bases between. Germline V gives CDR1 MNHEY, CDR2 SVGEGT. CDR3 region: CASTSGHPYNEQFF. As DNA, the CDR3 is TGTGCCAGCACCTCCGGACACCCCTACAATGAGCAGTTCTTC.

The chain combines TRBV10-3 with TRBJ2-6, with D unresolved. Trimming took off 8 bases at V and 1 base at J, with 27 bases between the two ends. The germline V gene encodes CDR1 ENHRY and CDR2 SYGVKD. The CDR3 is 20 residues long. In DNA, the CDR3 is TGTGCCATCCAGGAATGGTTGGCAGAGGATCAGTTGTCTGGGGCCAACGTCCTGACTTTC. Amino acids: CAIQEWLAEDQLSGANVLTF.

The chain has TRBV6-5 and TRBJ1-2, with D uncertain. The germline CDR1 and CDR2 sequences are MNHEY and SVGAGI. This CDR3 comprises 13 residues. Trimming stripped 2 bases from V and 8 bases from J, with 12 bases between. In DNA, the CDR3 is TGTGCCAGCAGTTACCCGGAGGCAGTGGGCTACACCTTC. This gives the protein CASSYPEAVGYTF.

The chain employs TRBV14 and TRBJ2-7; no clear D gene. The germline V and J ends were trimmed by 5 bases and 7 bases, with 18 bases remaining between them. Germline CDR1 and CDR2: SGHDN and FVKESK. This CDR3 spans 14 amino acids. This chain's CDR3 is CASSFRLTSEEQYF. CDR3 DNA: TGTGCCAGCAGCTTCCGACTGACGAGTGAGGAGCAGTACTTC. Combining the CDR3 with reference TRBV14 and TRBJ2-7 gives the whole variable domain EAGVTQFPSHSVIEKGQTVTLRCDPISGHDNLYWYRRVMGKEIKFLLHFVKESKQDESGMPNNRFLAERTGGTYSTLKVQPAELEDSGVYFCASSFRLTSEEQYFGPGTRLTVT.

The chain links TRBV27 to TRBJ2-7; no definite D call. The germline V and J ends were trimmed by 2 bases and 2 bases, with 7 bases remaining between them. Looked up from germline, CDR1 is MNHEY and CDR2 is SMNVEV (reference sequence). The CDR3 runs 13 residues. CDR3 sequence (DNA): TGTGCCAGCAGTTTAAGGGCCACCTACGAGCAGTACGTC. Encoded protein: CASSLRATYEQYV.

The CDR3 reads CASSLTGIEQFF. CDR3 DNA sequence: TGTGCCAGCAGTCTTACGGGGATTGAGCAGTTCTTC. The V gene is TRBV27, the J gene TRBJ2-1; a weak D match, TRBD2 (5 bases). Trimming pared 5 bases from V and 9 bases from J, leaving 11 bases between. The CDR3 covers 12 residues. CDR1 is MNHEY and CDR2 is SMNVEV in the germline V gene (reference sequence).

This clonotype has ten or more counts. Germline and junction disagree at one end, which may indicate a read error. The chain carries TRBV5-1 and TRBJ2-1, with D uncertain. Per germline, CDR1 SGHRS and CDR2 YFSETQ. This CDR3 region has 13 residues. The CDR3 loop is CASSLEPYNEQFF. The CDR3 nucleotides are TGTGCCAGCAGCTTAGAACCCTACAATGAGCAGTTCTTC.

This chain links TRBV29-1 with TRBJ2-7; 7 bases are shared with TRBD1. This CDR3 is 11 amino acids long. The ends lost 6 bases at V and 6 bases at J; junction bases unmatched: 5. From germline, CDR1 is SQVTM and CDR2 ANQGSEA. The CDR3 region is CSVPQGFEQYF. In DNA form, the CDR3 reads TGCAGCGTCCCACAGGGGTTCGAGCAGTACTTC.

The rearrangement uses TRBV6-5 and TRBJ2-7; D may match TRBD1 or TRBD2 (5 bases each). This CDR3 region has 15 residues. Germline loops: CDR1 MNHEY, CDR2 SVGAGI. Trimming pared 5 bases from V and 0 bases from J, leaving 14 bases between. CDR3 residues: CASSGGPSSSYEQYF. CDR3 sequence (DNA): TGTGCCAGCAGTGGGGGTCCTTCCAGCTCCTACGAGCAGTACTTC.

This clonotype was counted a single time. This chain joins TRBV19 and TRBJ2-1; D uncertain. The CDR3 loop spans 12 amino acids. The germline V and J ends were trimmed by 4 bases and 7 bases, with 8 bases remaining between them. Germline assignment: CDR1 LNHDA and CDR2 SQIVND (reference sequence). CDR3 DNA sequence: TGTGCCAGTAGTACTGAGGAGAATGAGCAGTTCTTC. Its translation: CASSTEENEQFF.

The chain links TRBV12-5 to TRBJ2-1, with TRBD2 identical over 9 bases. The CDR3 spans 15 residues. Germline assignment: CDR1 LGHNT and CDR2 FRNRAP. J was trimmed by 10 bases and V by 1 base; bases with no gene match: 8. The DNA for the CDR3 is TGTGCTAGTGGTTTGGCTCTAGCGGGGAGCAAGGAGCAGTTCTTC. Translation: CASGLALAGSKEQFF.

This chain's CDR3 is CASTDLSRLNTEAFF. CDR3 DNA sequence: TGTGCCAGCACCGACTTGAGCAGATTGAACACTGAAGCTTTCTTT. This chain connects TRBV6-2 or TRBV6-3 to TRBJ1-1; D remains unclear. Trimming took off 7 bases at V and 0 bases at J, with 15 bases between the two ends. Germline lookup yields CDR1 MNHEY and CDR2 SVGEGT. This CDR3 spans 15 amino acids.

The gene calls are TRBV7-6 and TRBJ2-5, with unresolved D. Germline V CDR1 and CDR2: SGHVS, FNYEAQ. Trimming stripped 7 bases from V and 5 bases from J, with 14 bases between. CDR3 size: 13 residues. The CDR3 bases are TGTGCCAGCACGAAGGTCTCAGCGGAGACCCAGTACTTC. It codes for CASTKVSAETQYF.

The rearrangement joins TRBV19 to TRBJ1-5; tentative D call: TRBD1 (6 bases). The CDR3 consists of 12 residues. Trimming pared 10 bases from V and 7 bases from J, leaving 14 bases between. Germline CDR1 reads LNHDA; CDR2 reads SQIVND (reference sequence). The CDR3 region has the DNA TGTGCCACTACGGACAGTTCGCAGCCCCAGCATTTT. It encodes CATTDSSQPQHF.

DNA for the CDR3: TGTGCCAGTAGTATAGTGGCAGATTTGAACACTGAAGCTTTCTTT. It yields the protein CASSIVADLNTEAFF. This sequence joins TRBV19 and TRBJ1-1; D gene uncertain. The CDR3 is 15 amino acids. Trimming stripped 1 base from V and 0 bases from J, with 9 bases between. Germline CDR1 and CDR2: LNHDA and SQIVND (reference sequence).